This T cell receptor beta chain came from a study of blood T cell repertoires in COVID-19. Germline-derived CDR1 and CDR2 are SEHNR and FQNEAQ (reference sequence). V was pared by 5 bases and J by 3 bases, with 6 bases of the junction left unmatched. This CDR3 has 16 amino acids. Clinical histories supplied by participants themselves formed the basis of cohort assignment. Assay used: immunoSEQ multiplex PCR; TCRdb lists only in-frame clones, some missing. The top ten hold 2% to 3% of the sample, which has some 320,000 clones, 90% seen once. The clonotype comes from a man in his 60s who had recovered from COVID-19. The chain is built from TRBV7-9 and TRBJ2-1, with 11 bases aligning to TRBD2. Sequencing was performed on PBMCs or T cells enriched from blood (not recorded which). The CDR3 DNA reads TGTGCCAGCAGCGGGACAACTAGCGGGAGCTACAATGAGCAGTTCTTC. It translates to CASSGTTSGSYNEQFF.